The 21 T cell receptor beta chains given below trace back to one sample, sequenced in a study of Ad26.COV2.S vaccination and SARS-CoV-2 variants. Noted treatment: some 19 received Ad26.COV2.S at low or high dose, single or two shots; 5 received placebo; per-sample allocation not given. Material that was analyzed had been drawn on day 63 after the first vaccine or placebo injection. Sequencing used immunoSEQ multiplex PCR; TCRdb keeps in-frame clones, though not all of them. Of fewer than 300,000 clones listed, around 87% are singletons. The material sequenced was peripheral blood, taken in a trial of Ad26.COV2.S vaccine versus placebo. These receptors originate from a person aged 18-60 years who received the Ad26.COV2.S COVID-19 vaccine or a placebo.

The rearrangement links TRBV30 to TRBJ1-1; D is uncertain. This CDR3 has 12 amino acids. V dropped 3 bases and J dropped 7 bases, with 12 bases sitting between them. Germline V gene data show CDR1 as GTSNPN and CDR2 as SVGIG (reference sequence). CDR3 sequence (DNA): TGTGCCTGGAGGGCAGGTTGGAATGAAGCTTTCTTT. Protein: CAWRAGWNEAFF.

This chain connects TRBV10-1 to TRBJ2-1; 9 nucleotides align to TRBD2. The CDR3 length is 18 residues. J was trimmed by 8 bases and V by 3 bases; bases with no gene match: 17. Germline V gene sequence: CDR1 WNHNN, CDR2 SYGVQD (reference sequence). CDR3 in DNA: TGCGCCAGCAGTGAACGTCCGGTTTTCGCGGGAGGGCCCGATGAGCAGTTCTTC. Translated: CASSERPVFAGGPDEQFF.

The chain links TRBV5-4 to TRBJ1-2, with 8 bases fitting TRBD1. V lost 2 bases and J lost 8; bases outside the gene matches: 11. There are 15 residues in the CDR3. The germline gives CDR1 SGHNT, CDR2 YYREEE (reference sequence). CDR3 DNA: TGTGCCAGCAGCTTACGACAGGGGACTTCGTCGGGCTACACCTTC. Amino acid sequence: CASSLRQGTSSGYTF.

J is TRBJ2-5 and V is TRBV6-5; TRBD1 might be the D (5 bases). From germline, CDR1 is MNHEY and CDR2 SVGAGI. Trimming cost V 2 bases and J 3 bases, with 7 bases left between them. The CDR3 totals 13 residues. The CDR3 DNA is TGTGCCAGCAGTTACGACAGAGAAGAGACCCAGTACTTC. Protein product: CASSYDREETQYF.

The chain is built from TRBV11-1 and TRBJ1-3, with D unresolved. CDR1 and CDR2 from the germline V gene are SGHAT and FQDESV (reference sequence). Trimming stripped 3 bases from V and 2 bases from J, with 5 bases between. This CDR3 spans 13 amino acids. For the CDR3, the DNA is TGTGCCAGCAGCTTGTTCACTGGAAACACCATATATTTT. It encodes CASSLFTGNTIYF.

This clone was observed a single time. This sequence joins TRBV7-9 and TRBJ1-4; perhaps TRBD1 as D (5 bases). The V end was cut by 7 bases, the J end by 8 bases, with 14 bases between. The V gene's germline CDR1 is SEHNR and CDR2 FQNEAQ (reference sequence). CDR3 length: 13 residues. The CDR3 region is CASTRGGDEKLFF. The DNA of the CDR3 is TGTGCCAGCACTCGGGGTGGGGACGAAAAACTGTTTTTT.

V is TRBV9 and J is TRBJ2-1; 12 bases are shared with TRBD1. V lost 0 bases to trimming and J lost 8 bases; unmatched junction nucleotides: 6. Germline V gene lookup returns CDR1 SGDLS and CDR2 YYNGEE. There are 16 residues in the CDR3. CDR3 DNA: TGTGCCAGCAGCGTAGTAACGGGACAGGGGGCTCATGAGCAGTTCTTC. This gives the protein CASSVVTGQGAHEQFF.

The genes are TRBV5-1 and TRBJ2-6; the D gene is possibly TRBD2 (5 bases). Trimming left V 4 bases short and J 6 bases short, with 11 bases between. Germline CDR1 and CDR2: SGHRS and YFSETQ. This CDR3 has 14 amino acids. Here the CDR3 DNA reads TGCGCCAGCAGCCCGGGGTCTAAGGCCAACGTCCTGACTTTC. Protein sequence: CASSPGSKANVLTF.

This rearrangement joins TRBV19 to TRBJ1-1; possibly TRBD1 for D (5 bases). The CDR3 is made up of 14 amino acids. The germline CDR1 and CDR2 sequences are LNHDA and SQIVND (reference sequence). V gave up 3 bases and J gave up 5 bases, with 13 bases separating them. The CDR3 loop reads CASSMAAGWTEAFF. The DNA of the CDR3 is TGTGCCAGTAGTATGGCGGCAGGGTGGACTGAAGCTTTCTTT.

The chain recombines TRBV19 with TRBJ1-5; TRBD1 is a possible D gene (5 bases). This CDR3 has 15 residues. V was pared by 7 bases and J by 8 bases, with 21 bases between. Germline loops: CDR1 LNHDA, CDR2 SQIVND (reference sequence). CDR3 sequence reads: CASTINLRDQEPQHF. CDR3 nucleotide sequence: TGTGCCAGTACCATAAACCTCAGGGATCAGGAGCCCCAGCATTTT.

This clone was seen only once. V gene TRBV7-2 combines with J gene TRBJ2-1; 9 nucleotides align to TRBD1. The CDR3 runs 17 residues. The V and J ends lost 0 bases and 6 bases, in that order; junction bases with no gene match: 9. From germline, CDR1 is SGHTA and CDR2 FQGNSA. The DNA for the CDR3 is TGTGCCAGCAGCTTAGCACGGACAGGGGTTCGGGGCAATGAGCAGTTCTTC. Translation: CASSLARTGVRGNEQFF.

CDR3 in amino acids: CASSPPGGTGSPLHF. CDR3 coding DNA: TGTGCCAGCTCACCACCTGGAGGGACCGGGTCACCCCTCCACTTT. The J gene is TRBJ1-6, the V gene TRBV18; possibly TRBD1 for D (5 bases). Trimming took off 0 bases at V and 10 bases at J, with 13 bases between the two ends. The CDR3 runs 15 residues. Germline V lookup: CDR1 KGHSH, CDR2 LQKENI. The variable domain in full, with the rest retrieved from reference TRBV18 and TRBJ1-6, is NAGVMQNPRHLVRRRGQEARLRCSPMKGHSHVYWYRQLPEEGLKFMVYLQKENIIDESGMPKERFSAEFPKEGPSILRIQQVVRGDSAAYFCASSPPGGTGSPLHFGNGTRLTVT.

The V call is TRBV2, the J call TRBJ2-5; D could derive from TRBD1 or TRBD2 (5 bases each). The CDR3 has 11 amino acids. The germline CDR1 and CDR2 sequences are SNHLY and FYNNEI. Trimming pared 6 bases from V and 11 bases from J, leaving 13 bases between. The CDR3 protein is CASRGDARQYF. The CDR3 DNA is TGTGCCAGCAGAGGGGACGCCAGGCAGTACTTC.

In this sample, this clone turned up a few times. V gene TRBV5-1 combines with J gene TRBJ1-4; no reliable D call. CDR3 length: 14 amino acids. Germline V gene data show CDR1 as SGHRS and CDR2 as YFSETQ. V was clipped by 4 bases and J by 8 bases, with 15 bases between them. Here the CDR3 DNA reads TGCGCCAGCAGCCCGGACCATCTCAGGGAAAAACTGTTTTTT. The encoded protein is CASSPDHLREKLFF.

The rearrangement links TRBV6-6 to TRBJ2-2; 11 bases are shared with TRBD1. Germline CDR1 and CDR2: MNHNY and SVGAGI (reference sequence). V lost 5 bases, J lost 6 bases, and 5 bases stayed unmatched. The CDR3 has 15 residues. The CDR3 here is CASSKRTGGAGELFF. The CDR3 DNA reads TGTGCCAGCAGTAAACGGACAGGGGGCGCCGGGGAGCTGTTTTTT.

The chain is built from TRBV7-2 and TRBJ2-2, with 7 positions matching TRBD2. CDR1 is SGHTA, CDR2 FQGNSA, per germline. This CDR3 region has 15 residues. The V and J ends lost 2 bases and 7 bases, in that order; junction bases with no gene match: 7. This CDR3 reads CASSLYGGSNGELFF. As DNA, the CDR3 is TGTGCCAGCAGCTTATATGGCGGGAGTAACGGGGAGCTGTTTTTT.

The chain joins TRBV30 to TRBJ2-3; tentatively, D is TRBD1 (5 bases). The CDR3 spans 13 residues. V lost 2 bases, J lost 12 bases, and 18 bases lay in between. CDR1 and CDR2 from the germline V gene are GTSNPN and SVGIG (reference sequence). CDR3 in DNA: TGTGCCTGGAGTCCACAGGCTACACAGCCCCAGTATTTT. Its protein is CAWSPQATQPQYF.

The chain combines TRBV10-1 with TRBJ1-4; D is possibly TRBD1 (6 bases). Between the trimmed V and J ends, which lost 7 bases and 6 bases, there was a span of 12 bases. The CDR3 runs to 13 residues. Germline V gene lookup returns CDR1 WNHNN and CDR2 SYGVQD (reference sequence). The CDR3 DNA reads TGCGCCAGCAAGCGGGACAACTATGAAAAACTGTTTTTT. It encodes CASKRDNYEKLFF.

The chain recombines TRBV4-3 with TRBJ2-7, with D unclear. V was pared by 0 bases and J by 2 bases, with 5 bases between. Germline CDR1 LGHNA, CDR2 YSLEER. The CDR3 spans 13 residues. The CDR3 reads CASSQDRAYEQYF. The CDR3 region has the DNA TGCGCCAGCAGCCAAGATCGGGCCTACGAGCAGTACTTC.

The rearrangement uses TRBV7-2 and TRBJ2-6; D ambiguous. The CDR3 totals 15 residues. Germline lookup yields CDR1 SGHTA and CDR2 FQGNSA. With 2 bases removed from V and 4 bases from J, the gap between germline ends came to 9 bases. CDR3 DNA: TGTGCCAGCAGCTTATTACAGACCGGGGCCAACGTCCTGACTTTC. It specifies CASSLLQTGANVLTF.

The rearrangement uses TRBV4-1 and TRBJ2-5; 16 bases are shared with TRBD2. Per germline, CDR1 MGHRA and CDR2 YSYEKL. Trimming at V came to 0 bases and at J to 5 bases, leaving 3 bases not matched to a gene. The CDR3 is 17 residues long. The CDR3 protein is CASSQDGTSGGGETQYF. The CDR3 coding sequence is TGCGCCAGCAGCCAAGATGGGACTAGCGGGGGGGGCGAGACCCAGTACTTC.